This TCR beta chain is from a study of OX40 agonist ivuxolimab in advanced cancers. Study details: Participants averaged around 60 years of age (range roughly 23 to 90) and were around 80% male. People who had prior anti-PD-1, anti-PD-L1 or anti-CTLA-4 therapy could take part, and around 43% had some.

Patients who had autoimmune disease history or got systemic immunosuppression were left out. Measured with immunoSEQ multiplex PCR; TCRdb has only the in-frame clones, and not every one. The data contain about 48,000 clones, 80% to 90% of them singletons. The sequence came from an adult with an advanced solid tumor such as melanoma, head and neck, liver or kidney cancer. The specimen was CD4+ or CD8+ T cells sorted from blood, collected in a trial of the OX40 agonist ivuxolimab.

CDR3 sequence (DNA): TGTGCCTGGAGTGGCCAGGGCATTCAGTACTTC. Translated: CAWSGQGIQYF. The V and J genes are TRBV30 and TRBJ2-4, with a weak D call TRBD1 (5 bases). The ends were cut back, 1 base at V and 9 bases at J, with 7 bases in the middle. The CDR3 contains 11 residues. The germline V gene encodes CDR1 GTSNPN and CDR2 SVGIG (reference sequence).